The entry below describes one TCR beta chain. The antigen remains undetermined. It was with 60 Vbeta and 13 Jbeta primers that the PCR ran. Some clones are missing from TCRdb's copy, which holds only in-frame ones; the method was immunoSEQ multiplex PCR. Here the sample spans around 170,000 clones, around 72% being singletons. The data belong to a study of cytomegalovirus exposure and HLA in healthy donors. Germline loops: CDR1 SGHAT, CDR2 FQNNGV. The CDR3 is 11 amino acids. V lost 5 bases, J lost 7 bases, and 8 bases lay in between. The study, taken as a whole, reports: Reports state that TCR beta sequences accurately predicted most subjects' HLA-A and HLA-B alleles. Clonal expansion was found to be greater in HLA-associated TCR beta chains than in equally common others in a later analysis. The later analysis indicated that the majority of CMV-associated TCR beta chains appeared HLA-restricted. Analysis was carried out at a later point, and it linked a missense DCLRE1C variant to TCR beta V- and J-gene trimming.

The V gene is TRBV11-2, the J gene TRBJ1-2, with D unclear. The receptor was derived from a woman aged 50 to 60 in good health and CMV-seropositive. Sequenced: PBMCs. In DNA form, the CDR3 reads TGTGCCAGCAGCCTCTATGGTGGCTACACCTTC. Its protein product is CASSLYGGYTF.